This T cell receptor (beta chain) emerged from a study of early T cells in non-severe SARS-CoV-2 infection (dated by TCRdb to about 2021). For context, the study as a whole: Because TCR sequencing was done on bulk RNA from unsorted whole blood, the alpha and beta chains could not be paired.

CDR1 and CDR2 are read off the germline V gene (reference sequence) as LNHDA and SQIVND. Deletion took 11 bases off V and 1 base off J, with a span of 15 bases between the germline ends. The CDR3 spans 14 residues, from the cysteine through the phenylalanine. The only DNA kept is the CDR3, 42 bases in frame from the first base. The receptor library was made with 5' RACE. The sequencer listed for this sample is NextSeq 500. Unique molecular identifiers were attached to individual cDNA molecules in the TCR library protocol so that sequencing error and PCR bias could be corrected. Sequencing covered both TCR alpha and beta chains, and within each sample the abundances of alpha and beta sequences were tightly co-correlated. Per the source publication's procedure: Decombinator V4 was used to annotate TCR sequences for V gene, J gene and CDR3. TCRs were defined as expanded if a significant change between any two time points was detected under a Poisson model with p below 0.0001. Abundances of TCRs were expressed as counts per million after normalisation to the total number of TCRs sequenced in each sample. MAIT TCRs were defined by TRAV1-2 paired with TRAJ12, TRAJ20 or TRAJ33, and iNKT TCRs by TRAV10 paired with TRAJ18. VDJdb, accessed on 1 November 2021, was searched for TCRs annotated for CMV, EBV and SARS-CoV-2, and TCRs annotated for more than one antigen were excluded. Clones were called with MiXCR by TCRdb after fastp trimmed the public reads at Q25, and only in-frame beta chains were retained. Each entry merges the rows of one CDR3 protein and shows their most common DNA and genes. TCRdb's processing, not the authors' own work, is the source of the V and J calls. In all, the sample holds around 44,000 distinct CDR3 sequences, and approximately 9.4% of those were seen once. The top ten clones comprise about 8.5% of the sample.

This clonotype has ten or more counts. Its antigen is not yet known. No qualities accompany the bases; no much larger clone lies one base away. What the authors observed across the whole study: VDJdb matching was skewed toward anti-spike CD8 responses, so virus-specific expansions were likely underestimated and private and CD4 specificities were missed.

Set within a cohort of healthcare workers in London, UK, this nested case-control study involved weekly PCR testing of nasopharyngeal swabs along with blood sampling. Healthcare workers were recruited during the week of the UK lockdown, between 23 and 31 March 2020, and followed weekly for up to roughly 15 weeks. The chain couples TRBV19 to TRBJ1-5; no D gene call is confident. The sample taken for sequencing was whole blood. The sequence derives from an adult who was a healthcare worker with PCR-confirmed SARS-CoV-2 infection or an uninfected control (not recorded which). The CDR3 here reads CASQRGRSNQPQHF. The DNA is TGTGCCTCTCAGAGAGGTAGGAGCAATCAGCCCCAGCATTTT.